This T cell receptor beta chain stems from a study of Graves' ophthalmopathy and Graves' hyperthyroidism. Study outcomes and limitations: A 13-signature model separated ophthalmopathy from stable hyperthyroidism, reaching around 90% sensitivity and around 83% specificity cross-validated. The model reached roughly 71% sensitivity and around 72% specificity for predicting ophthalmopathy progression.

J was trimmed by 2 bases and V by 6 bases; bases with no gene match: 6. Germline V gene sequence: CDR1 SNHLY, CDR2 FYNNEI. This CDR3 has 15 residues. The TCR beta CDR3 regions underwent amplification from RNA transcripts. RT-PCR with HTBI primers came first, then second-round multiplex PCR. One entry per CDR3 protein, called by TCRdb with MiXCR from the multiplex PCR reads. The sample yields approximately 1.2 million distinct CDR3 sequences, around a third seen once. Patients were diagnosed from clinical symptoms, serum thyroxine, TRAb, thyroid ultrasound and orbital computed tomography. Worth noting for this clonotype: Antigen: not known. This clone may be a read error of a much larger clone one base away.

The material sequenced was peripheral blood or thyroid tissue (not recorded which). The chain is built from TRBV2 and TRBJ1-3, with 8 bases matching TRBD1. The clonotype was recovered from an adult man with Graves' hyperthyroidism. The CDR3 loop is CASSGGTGPGNTIYF. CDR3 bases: TGTGCCAGCAGCGGGGGGACAGGCCCTGGAAACACCATATATTTT. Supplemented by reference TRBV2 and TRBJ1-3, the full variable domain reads EPEVTQTPSHQVTQMGQEVILRCVPISNHLYFYWYRQILGQKVEFLVSFYNNEISEKSEIFDDQFSVERPDGSNFTLKIRSTKLEDSAMYFCASSGGTGPGNTIYFGEGSWLTVV.